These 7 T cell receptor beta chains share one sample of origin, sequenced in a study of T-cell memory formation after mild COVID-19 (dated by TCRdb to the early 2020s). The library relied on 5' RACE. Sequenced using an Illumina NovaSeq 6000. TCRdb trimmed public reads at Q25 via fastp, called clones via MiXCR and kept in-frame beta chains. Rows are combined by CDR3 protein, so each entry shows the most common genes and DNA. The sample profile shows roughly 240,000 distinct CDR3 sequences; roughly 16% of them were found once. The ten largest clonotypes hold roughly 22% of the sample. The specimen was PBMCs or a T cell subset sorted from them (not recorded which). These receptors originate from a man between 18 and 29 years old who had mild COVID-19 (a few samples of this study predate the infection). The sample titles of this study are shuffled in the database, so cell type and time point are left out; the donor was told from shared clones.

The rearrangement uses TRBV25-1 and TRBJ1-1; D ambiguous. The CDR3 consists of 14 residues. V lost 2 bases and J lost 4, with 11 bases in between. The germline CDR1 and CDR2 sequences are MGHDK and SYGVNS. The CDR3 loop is CASSEVHYPTEAFF. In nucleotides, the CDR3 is TGTGCCAGCAGTGAAGTACATTATCCCACTGAAGCTTTCTTT.

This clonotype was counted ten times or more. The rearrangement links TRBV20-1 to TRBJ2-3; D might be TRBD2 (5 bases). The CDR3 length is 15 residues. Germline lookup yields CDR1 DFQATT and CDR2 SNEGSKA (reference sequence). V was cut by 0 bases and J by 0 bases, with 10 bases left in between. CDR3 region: CSARDPQRSTDTQYF. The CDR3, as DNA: TGCAGTGCTAGAGATCCCCAGCGGAGCACAGATACGCAGTATTTT.

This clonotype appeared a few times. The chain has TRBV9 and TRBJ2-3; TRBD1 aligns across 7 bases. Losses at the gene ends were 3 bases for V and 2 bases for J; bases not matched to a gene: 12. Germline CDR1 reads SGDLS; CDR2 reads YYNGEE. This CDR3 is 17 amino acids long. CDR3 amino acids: CASSGGVPGQITDTQYF. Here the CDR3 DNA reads TGTGCCAGCAGCGGAGGGGTCCCGGGACAGATCACAGATACGCAGTATTTT.

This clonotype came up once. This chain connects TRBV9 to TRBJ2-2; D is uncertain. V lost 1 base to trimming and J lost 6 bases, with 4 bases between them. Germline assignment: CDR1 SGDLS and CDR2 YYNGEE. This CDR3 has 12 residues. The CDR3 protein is CASSVPPGELFF. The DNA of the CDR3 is TGTGCCAGCAGCGTACCCCCCGGGGAGCTGTTTTTT.

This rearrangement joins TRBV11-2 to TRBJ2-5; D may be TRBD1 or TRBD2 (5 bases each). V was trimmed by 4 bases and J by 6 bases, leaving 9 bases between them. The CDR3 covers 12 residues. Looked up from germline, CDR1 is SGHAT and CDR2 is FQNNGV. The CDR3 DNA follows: TGTGCCAGCAGCTCGGGGCGAAAGACCCAGTACTTC. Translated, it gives CASSSGRKTQYF.

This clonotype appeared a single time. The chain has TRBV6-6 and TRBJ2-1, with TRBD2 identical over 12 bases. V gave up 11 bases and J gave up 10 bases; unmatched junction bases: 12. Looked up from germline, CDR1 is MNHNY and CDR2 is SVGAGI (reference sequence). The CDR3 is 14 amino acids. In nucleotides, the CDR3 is TGTGCCCACCAGGCTAGCGGGGGGGCCAGAGAGCAGTTCTTC. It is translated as CAHQASGGAREQFF.

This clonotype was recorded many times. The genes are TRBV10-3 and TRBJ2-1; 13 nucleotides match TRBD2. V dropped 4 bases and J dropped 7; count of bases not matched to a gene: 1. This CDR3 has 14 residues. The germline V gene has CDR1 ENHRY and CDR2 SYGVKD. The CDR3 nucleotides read TGTGCCATCAGTGGGACTAGCGGGGGTAATGAGCAGTTCTTC. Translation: CAISGTSGGNEQFF.